Listed below are T cell receptor beta chains from one sample, sequenced in a study of tumor-infiltrating lymphocytes in primary liver carcinoma. MiXCR, run by TCRdb on the multiplex PCR reads, gives a single entry per CDR3 protein. The repertoire holds 180,000 or so distinct CDR3 sequences, with less than 65% as singletons. The sequenced sample consisted of peripheral blood. The receptors derive from a man aged 35 to 55 with primary liver carcinoma and hepatitis B virus infection. The CDR3 runs from the conserved cysteine through the conserved F or W. A D gene is named only where the DNA matches it firmly. A row's size may be missing; if present it is once, few, many or a size class.

>few|TRBV6-6|-|TRBJ2-3
CASGLSVYADTQYF
TGTGCCAGCGGTTTAAGCGTTTATGCGGATACGCAGTATTTT
>few|TRBV12-3/TRBV12-4|-|TRBJ1-5
CASSLRVGGRPQHF
TGTGCCAGCAGTTTAAGGGTCGGGGGTCGGCCCCAGCATTTT
>-|TRBV12-3/TRBV12-4|-|TRBJ2-6
CASRDDSGANVLTF
TGTGCCAGCAGAGACGACTCTGGGGCCAACGTCCTGACTTTC
>once|TRBV10-3|TRBD2|TRBJ2-3
CAINPGLAGGTDTQYF
TGTGCCATCAACCCGGGACTAGCGGGAGGAACAGATACGCAGTATTTT
>many|TRBV10-3|TRBD1|TRBJ2-5
CAIKGQGPQETQYF
TGTGCCATCAAGGGACAGGGACCCCAAGAGACCCAGTACTTC
>once|TRBV7-9|TRBD1|TRBJ2-7
CASSPSGTGRTYEQYF
TGTGCCAGCAGCCCCTCCGGGACAGGGAGAACCTACGAGCAGTACTTC
>-|TRBV29-1|-|TRBJ2-7
CSVMTGAGYEQYF
TGCAGCGTCATGACAGGTGCCGGCTACGAGCAGTACTTC
>few|TRBV4-2|TRBD1|TRBJ1-2
CASSQQGAEGYTF
TGTGCCAGCAGCCAACAGGGGGCGGAAGGCTACACCTTC
>-|TRBV12-3/TRBV12-4|TRBD1|TRBJ1-2
CASSSRGVGGHTF
TGTGCCAGCAGTTCCAGGGGGGTTGGGGGCCACACCTTC
>-|TRBV5-1|-|TRBJ1-5
CASSFTGLGQPQHF
TGCGCCAGCAGCTTTACAGGGCTGGGTCAGCCCCAGCATTTT
>-|TRBV11-2|-|TRBJ2-5
CASNLTRTGQTQYF
TGTGCCAGCAATCTAACTCGCACGGGTCAGACCCAGTATTTC
>-|TRBV11-2|-|TRBJ1-1
CASSLEGDTEAFF
TGTGCCAGCAGCTTAGAAGGGGACACTGAAGCTTTCTTT
>-|TRBV11-3|-|TRBJ2-2
CVSSSRAGGTGELFF
TGTGTCAGCAGCTCGAGGGCCGGAGGGACCGGGGAGCTGTTTTTT
>-|TRBV6-1|-|TRBJ1-1
CASSEYSLGTEAFF
TGTGCCAGCAGTGAATACTCTTTGGGGACTGAAGCTTTCTTT
>-|TRBV11-2|-|TRBJ2-3
CASSPGIQRLSTDTQYF
TGTGCCAGCAGCCCGGGGATACAGCGGCTTAGCACTGATACGCAGTATTTT
>-|TRBV6-6|TRBD2|TRBJ2-3
CASSYPSGRAGTDTKYF
TGTGCCAGCAGTTACCCTAGCGGGAGGGCCGGCACAGATACGAAGTATTTT
>many|TRBV11-2|TRBD2|TRBJ2-3
CASSLDPSGSVTDTQYF
TGTGCCAGCAGCTTAGACCCTAGCGGGTCCGTCACAGATACGCAGTATTTT
>-|TRBV11-2|-|TRBJ2-4
CASNREAGAAKNIQYF
TGTGCCAGCAACCGCGAAGCAGGGGCGGCCAAAAACATTCAGTACTTC
>-|TRBV28|-|TRBJ1-1
CASTEYGKNTEAFF
TGTGCCAGCACGGAGTACGGGAAGAACACTGAAGCTTTCTTT
>-|TRBV6-1|-|TRBJ1-5
CASRAANQPQHF
TGTGCCAGCAGGGCCGCCAATCAGCCCCAACATTTT
>few|TRBV29-1|-|TRBJ2-3
CSVEDPWSRGGTDTQYF
TGCAGCGTTGAAGATCCATGGTCCAGGGGGGGAACAGATACGCAGTATTTT
>many|TRBV11-3|-|TRBJ2-1
CASSWGQTGEQFF
TGTGCCAGCAGTTGGGGTCAGACTGGCGAGCAGTTCTTC
>few|TRBV13|TRBD1|TRBJ2-1
CASSLGQGQFF
TGTGCCAGCAGCTTGGGACAGGGACAGTTCTTC
>few|TRBV29-1|-|TRBJ1-2
CSVEVGPYGYTF
TGCAGCGTTGAAGTCGGGCCCTATGGCTACACCTTC
>once|TRBV11-2|-|TRBJ2-5
CASRLGVRVGETQYF
TGTGCCAGCAGACTCGGCGTACGAGTGGGGGAGACCCAGTACTTC
>few|TRBV10-3|-|TRBJ2-3
CAISLSTEDTQYF
TGTGCCATCAGTCTTTCGACAGAAGATACGCAGTATTTT
>once|TRBV5-6|TRBD1|TRBJ2-2
CASSWNRGGFGGELFF
TGTGCCAGCAGCTGGAATCGAGGGGGCTTCGGCGGGGAGCTGTTTTTT
>many|TRBV29-1|-|TRBJ2-1
CSVVREKGTSSYNEQFF
TGCAGCGTTGTTCGGGAGAAGGGGACCAGCTCCTACAATGAGCAGTTCTTC
>once|TRBV5-4|TRBD2|TRBJ2-1
CASSLAGLAAYNEQFF
TGTGCCAGCAGCTTGGCCGGACTAGCAGCCTACAATGAGCAGTTCTTC
>-|TRBV6-5|-|TRBJ1-3
CASSYGSPGNTIYF
TGTGCCAGCAGTTACGGCAGCCCTGGAAACACCATATATTTT
>many|TRBV29-1|-|TRBJ2-1
CSVDTYNEQFF
TGCAGCGTCGACACGTACAATGAGCAGTTCTTC